This passage covers 5 T cell receptor beta chains from one sample sequenced in a study of T cells in Graves' hyperthyroidism and ophthalmopathy (dated by TCRdb to 2018 to 2020). Libraries were constructed by multiplex PCR. Sequenced using an Illumina HiSeq 2000. The TCR beta CDR3 regions were amplified from RNA transcripts. For the first round of RT-PCR on the TCR CDR3, the HTBI primer set was used together with the Qiagen OneStep RT-PCR kit. The public reads were reanalyzed by TCRdb: fastp trimming at Q25, MiXCR alignment, in-frame beta chains only. One record per CDR3 amino acid sequence lists the most common genes and DNA. In all, the sample holds a few hundred thousand distinct CDR3 sequences, and approximately 21% of those were seen once. Approximately 60% of the sample belongs to the ten largest clones. Sequencing was carried out using blood. All receptors come from a man aged 25 to 40 with Graves' ophthalmopathy.

Notes on this clonotype: The DNA is omitted, as the CDR3 cannot be located on it reliably, and the CDR3 follows TCRdb's listing. The chain combines TRBV20-1 with TRBJ2-2; the table's D call of TRBD2 was not tested on the DNA. Germline CDR1 is DFQATT and CDR2 is SNEGSKA (reference sequence). The length of the CDR3 is 18 amino acids, counting both ends. CDR3: CSAPELAGGPRTPGSCFF.

The CDR3 DNA sequence: TGTGCCAGCAGTTACCGGGAGACTATGAACACTGAAGCTTTCTTT. Protein: CASSYRETMNTEAFF. This rearrangement joins TRBV6-2 or TRBV6-3 to TRBJ1-1; no clear D. The CDR3 is made up of 15 amino acids. Germline values: CDR1 MNHEY, CDR2 SVGEGT. The V end lost 2 bases, the J end lost 0 bases, and 10 bases lay between the germline ends.

This clonotype came up many times. This chain connects TRBV7-3 to TRBJ2-7; the match to TRBD2 covers 8 bases. Per the germline V gene, CDR1 is SGHTA and CDR2 is FQGTGA. V was clipped by 0 bases and J by 5 bases; unmatched bases: 3. The CDR3 loop spans 14 amino acids. The CDR3, as DNA: TGTGCCAGCAGCTTAACGCGGGAGGTACACGAGCAGTACTTC. Its protein product is CASSLTREVHEQYF.

For the CDR3, the DNA is TGTGCCAGCAGGGAGGGACTCTATGGCTACACCTTC. Encoded protein: CASREGLYGYTF. The chain recombines TRBV27 with TRBJ1-2, with a possible D match to TRBD1 (5 bases). Trimming took 6 bases from V and 4 from J, leaving 9 bases between them. Germline V gene lookup returns CDR1 MNHEY and CDR2 SMNVEV (reference sequence). CDR3 size: 12 residues.

The gene calls are TRBV27 and TRBJ2-5, with 10 bases fitting TRBD1. The ends lost 5 bases at V and 5 bases at J; junction bases unmatched: 8. CDR1 MNHEY and CDR2 SMNVEV come from the germline V gene (reference sequence). The length of the CDR3 is 15 residues. The CDR3: CASSPTDRGRETQYF. The CDR3 region has the DNA TGTGCCAGCAGTCCCACGGACAGGGGGAGGGAGACCCAGTACTTC.